A single sample is the source of the 10 T cell receptor beta chains below, sequenced in a study of cytomegalovirus exposure and HLA in healthy donors. Researchers ran the PCR with 60 Vbeta and 13 Jbeta primers. Libraries were prepared by immunoSEQ multiplex PCR; TCRdb keeps only in-frame clonotypes and omits some of them. The sample has about 160,000 clones; around three quarters are singletons. Sequenced: PBMCs. The receptors come from a man between 50 and 59 years old in good health and CMV-seropositive.

The rearrangement links TRBV28 to TRBJ1-6; 9 bases match TRBD1. The length of the CDR3 is 18 residues. After removal of 4 bases from V and 0 bases from J, the junction contained 7 bases not matched to a gene. Germline loops: CDR1 MDHEN, CDR2 SYDVKM. CDR3 bases: TGTGCCAGCAGTTCCCCGCGGGACAGGGACTCCTATAATTCACCCCTCCACTTT. Protein: CASSSPRDRDSYNSPLHF.

The V gene is TRBV15, the J gene TRBJ1-6; possibly TRBD1 for D (5 bases). The germline V gene has CDR1 LNHNV and CDR2 YYDKDF (reference sequence). The CDR3 runs 14 residues. The V gene lost 2 bases and the J gene lost 7 bases, with 9 bases spanning the gap. This CDR3 is CATSRRQRNSPLHF. CDR3 in DNA: TGTGCCACCAGCAGACGACAGAGAAATTCACCCCTCCACTTT. Full variable domain (remainder filled in from reference TRBV15 and TRBJ1-6): DAMVIQNPRYQVTQFGKPVTLSCSQTLNHNVMYWYQQKSSQAPKLLFHYYDKDFNNEADTPDNFQSRRPNTSFCFLDIRSPGLGDTAMYLCATSRRQRNSPLHFGNGTRLTVT.

The chain has TRBV4-3 and TRBJ2-5, with D perhaps TRBD1 (5 bases). V was pared by 0 bases and J by 4 bases, with 12 bases between. The CDR3 consists of 15 residues. Per germline, CDR1 LGHNA and CDR2 YSLEER. The CDR3 nucleotides read TGCGCCAGCAGCCAAGACCCGGCCAGGGCAGAGACCCAGTACTTC. It codes for CASSQDPARAETQYF.

CDR3 DNA: TGTGCCAGCAGCTTTATCAGGGGTCGGACCGGGGAGCTGTTTTTT. It specifies CASSFIRGRTGELFF. This chain connects TRBV11-2 to TRBJ2-2; TRBD1 might be the D (6 bases). Trimming shortened V by 3 bases and J by 5 bases, and 13 bases separated the two germline ends. CDR3 length: 15 residues. Germline V gives CDR1 SGHAT, CDR2 FQNNGV.

V is TRBV2 and J is TRBJ1-2; 9 bases are a match to TRBD1. V was clipped by 0 bases and J by 6 bases; unmatched bases: 5. CDR1 is SNHLY, CDR2 FYNNEI, per germline. The CDR3 runs 15 residues. CDR3 protein: CASSEARTGADGYTF. The CDR3, as DNA: TGTGCCAGCAGTGAAGCAAGGACAGGGGCCGATGGCTACACCTTC.

The CDR3 is CASALSLGNYGYTF. CDR3 coding DNA: TGTGCCAGTGCATTGAGTCTTGGTAACTATGGCTACACCTTC. The V call is TRBV19, the J call TRBJ1-2, with D uncertain. Trimming shortened V by 8 bases and J by 1 base, and 14 bases separated the two germline ends. The CDR3 is made up of 14 amino acids. The germline CDR1 and CDR2 sequences are LNHDA and SQIVND (reference sequence).

The V call is TRBV5-4, the J call TRBJ1-1; D might be TRBD1 (6 bases). V was shortened by 4 bases and J by 11 bases, with 21 bases between the two germline ends. This CDR3 spans 14 amino acids. Per germline, CDR1 SGHNT and CDR2 YYREEE (reference sequence). This CDR3 is CASSPGQGTFPAFF. The CDR3 region has the DNA TGTGCCAGCAGCCCGGGTCAGGGGACGTTTCCGGCTTTCTTT.

The chain couples TRBV19 to TRBJ1-2; D ambiguous. V was cut by 6 bases and J by 6 bases, with 5 bases left in between. The CDR3 extends over 10 amino acids. The germline CDR1 and CDR2 sequences are LNHDA and SQIVND (reference sequence). The CDR3 DNA follows: TGTGCCAGTAGGGAGCATGGCTACACCTTC. Protein sequence: CASREHGYTF.

This chain uses TRBV5-1 with TRBJ2-3; 8 nucleotides align to TRBD2. CDR1 is SGHRS and CDR2 is YFSETQ in the germline V gene. The J segment lost 6 bases and the V segment lost 4 bases, leaving 7 bases of the junction unmatched. The CDR3 contains 14 residues. The CDR3, as DNA: TGCGCCAGCAGCGCTATAGCGGGGTTGGATACGCAGTATTTT. This encodes CASSAIAGLDTQYF. Based on the CDR3 plus reference TRBV5-1 and TRBJ2-3, the full variable domain is KAGVTQTPRYLIKTRGQQVTLSCSPISGHRSVSWYQQTPGQGLQFLFEYFSETQRNKGNFPGRFSGRQFSNSRSEMNVSTLELGDSALYLCASSAIAGLDTQYFGPGTRLTVL.

This rearrangement joins TRBV19 to TRBJ2-1; TRBD2 aligns across 8 bases. The J segment lost 3 bases and the V segment lost 4 bases, leaving 5 bases of the junction unmatched. The CDR3 is 15 residues long. Germline CDR1 and CDR2: LNHDA and SQIVND (reference sequence). For the CDR3, the DNA is TGTGCCAGTAGTACCATCGGGACTAGCTACAATGAGCAGTTCTTC. It is translated as CASSTIGTSYNEQFF.